The clone carrying this T cell receptor beta chain appeared a few times. The second PCR ran roughly 7 to 12 cycles with a sample-barcoded 5' primer and J-beta primers. Every cDNA molecule bore a tag from a template-switch adaptor containing 12 random nucleotides. TCRdb called the 5' RACE reads again in MiXCR, with one record for every CDR3 protein. This sample has about 800,000 distinct CDR3 sequences; 20% to 25% occur once, and the top ten carry under 4.5%. The data derive from a study of blood T cells in healthy people across ages. Trimming removed 6 bases at V and 4 bases at J, with 15 bases between. Per germline, CDR1 SNHLY and CDR2 FYNNEI. The CDR3 sequence is 14 residues long. These same data were also listed under a study on T cells of mothers and their children.

The source material was blood. The sequence was obtained from a boy between 10 and 17 years old in good health. This chain links TRBV2 with TRBJ1-2; perhaps TRBD1 as D (6 bases). The CDR3 loop reads CASRPQGFGYGYTF. CDR3 DNA: TGTGCCAGCAGACCACAGGGATTTGGCTATGGCTACACCTTC.